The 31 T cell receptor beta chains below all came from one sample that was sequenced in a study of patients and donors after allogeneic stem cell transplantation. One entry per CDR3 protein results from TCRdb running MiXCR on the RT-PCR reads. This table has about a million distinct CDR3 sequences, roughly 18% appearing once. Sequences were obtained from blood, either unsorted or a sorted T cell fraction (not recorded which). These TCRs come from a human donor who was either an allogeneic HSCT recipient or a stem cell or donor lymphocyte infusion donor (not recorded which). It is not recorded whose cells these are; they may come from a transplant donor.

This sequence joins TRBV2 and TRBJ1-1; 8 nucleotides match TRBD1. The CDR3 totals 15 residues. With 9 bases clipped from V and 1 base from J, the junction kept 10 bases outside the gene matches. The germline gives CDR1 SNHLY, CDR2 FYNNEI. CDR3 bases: TGTGCCAGTGAAACGCTGACAGGGGCGAACACTGAAGCTTTCTTT. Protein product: CASETLTGANTEAFF.

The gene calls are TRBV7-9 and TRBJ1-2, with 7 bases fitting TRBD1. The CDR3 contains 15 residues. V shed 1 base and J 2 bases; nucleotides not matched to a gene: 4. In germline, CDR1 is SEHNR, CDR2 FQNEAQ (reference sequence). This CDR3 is CASSLGGTENYGYTF. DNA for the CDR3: TGTGCCAGCAGCTTAGGAGGGACAGAGAACTATGGCTACACCTTC.

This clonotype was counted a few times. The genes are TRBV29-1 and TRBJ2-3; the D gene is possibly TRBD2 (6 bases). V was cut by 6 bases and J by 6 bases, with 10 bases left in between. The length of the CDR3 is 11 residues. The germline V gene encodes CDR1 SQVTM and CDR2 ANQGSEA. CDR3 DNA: TGCAGCGTGCGGGGCGTTGATACGCAGTATTTT. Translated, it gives CSVRGVDTQYF.

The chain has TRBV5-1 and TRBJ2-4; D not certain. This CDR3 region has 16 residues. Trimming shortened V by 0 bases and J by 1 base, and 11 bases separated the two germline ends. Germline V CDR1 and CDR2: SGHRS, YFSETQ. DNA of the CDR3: TGCGCCAGCAGCTTGGGAGGTGGAGAGGCCAAAAACATTCAGTACTTC. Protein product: CASSLGGGEAKNIQYF. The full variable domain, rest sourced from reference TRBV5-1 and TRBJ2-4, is KAGVTQTPRYLIKTRGQQVTLSCSPISGHRSVSWYQQTPGQGLQFLFEYFSETQRNKGNFPGRFSGRQFSNSRSEMNVSTLELGDSALYLCASSLGGGEAKNIQYFGAGTRLSVL.

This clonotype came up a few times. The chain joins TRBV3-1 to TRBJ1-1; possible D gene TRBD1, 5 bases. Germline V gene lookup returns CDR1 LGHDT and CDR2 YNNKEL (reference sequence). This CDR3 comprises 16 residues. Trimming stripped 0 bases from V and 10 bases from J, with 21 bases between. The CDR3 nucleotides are TGTGCCAGCAGCCAAGAGGCAGGGATGGGGATAACGGGAGCTTTCTTT. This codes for CASSQEAGMGITGAFF.

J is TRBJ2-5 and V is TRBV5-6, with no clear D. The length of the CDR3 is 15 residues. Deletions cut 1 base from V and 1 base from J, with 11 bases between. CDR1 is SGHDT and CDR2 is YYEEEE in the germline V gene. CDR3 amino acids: CASSLFLRLQETQYF. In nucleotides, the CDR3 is TGTGCCAGCAGCTTGTTTTTACGGCTCCAAGAGACCCAGTACTTC.

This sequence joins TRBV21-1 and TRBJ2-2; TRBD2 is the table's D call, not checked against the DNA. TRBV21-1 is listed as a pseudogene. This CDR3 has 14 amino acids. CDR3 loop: CASIHTSHRGELFF. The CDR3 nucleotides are TGTGCCAGCATCCACACTAGTCACCGCGGGGAGCTGTTTTTT.

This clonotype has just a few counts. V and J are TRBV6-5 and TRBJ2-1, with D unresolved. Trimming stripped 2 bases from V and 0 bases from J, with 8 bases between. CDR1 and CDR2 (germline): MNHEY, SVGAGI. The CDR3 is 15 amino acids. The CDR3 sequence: CASSYPVGSYNEQFF. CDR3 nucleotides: TGTGCCAGCAGTTACCCCGTAGGCTCCTACAATGAGCAGTTCTTC.

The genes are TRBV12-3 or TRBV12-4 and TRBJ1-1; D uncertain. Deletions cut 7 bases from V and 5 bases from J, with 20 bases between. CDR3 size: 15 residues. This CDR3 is CASTAGPAIGTEAFF. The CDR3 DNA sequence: TGTGCCAGCACCGCCGGCCCGGCGATTGGGACTGAAGCTTTCTTT.

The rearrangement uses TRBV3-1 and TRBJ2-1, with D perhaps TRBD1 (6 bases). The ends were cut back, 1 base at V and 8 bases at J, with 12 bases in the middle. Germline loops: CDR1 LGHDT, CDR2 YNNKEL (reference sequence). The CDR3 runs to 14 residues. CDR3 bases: TGTGCCAGCAGCCAAGGGACAGAAGGGGATGAGCAGTTCTTC. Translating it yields CASSQGTEGDEQFF.

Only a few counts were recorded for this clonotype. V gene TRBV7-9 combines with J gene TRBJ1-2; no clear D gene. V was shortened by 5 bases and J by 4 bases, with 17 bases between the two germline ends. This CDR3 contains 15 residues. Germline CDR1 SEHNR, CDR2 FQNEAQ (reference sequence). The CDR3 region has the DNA TGTGCCAGCAGCCCTGACACCTATCTCCTCTATGGCTACACCTTC. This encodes CASSPDTYLLYGYTF.

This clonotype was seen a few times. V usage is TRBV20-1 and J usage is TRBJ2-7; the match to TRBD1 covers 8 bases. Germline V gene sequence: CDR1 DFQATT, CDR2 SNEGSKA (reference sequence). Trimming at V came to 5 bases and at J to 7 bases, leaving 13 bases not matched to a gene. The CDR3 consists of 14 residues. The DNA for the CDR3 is TGCAGTGCTCCGGTAGCAGGGGGCATGATTGAGCAGTACTTC. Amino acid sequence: CSAPVAGGMIEQYF.

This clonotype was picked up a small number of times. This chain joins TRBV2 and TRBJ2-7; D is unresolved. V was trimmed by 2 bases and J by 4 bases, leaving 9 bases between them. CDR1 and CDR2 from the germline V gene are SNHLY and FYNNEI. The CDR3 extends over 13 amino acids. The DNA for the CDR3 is TGTGCCAGCAGTGAAAGACTGCCTTACGAGCAGTACTTC. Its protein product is CASSERLPYEQYF.

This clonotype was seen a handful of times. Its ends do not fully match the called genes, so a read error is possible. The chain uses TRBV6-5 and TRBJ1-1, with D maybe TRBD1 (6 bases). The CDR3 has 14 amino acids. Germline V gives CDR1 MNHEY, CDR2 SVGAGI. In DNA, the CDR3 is TGTGCCAGCAGCTACAGGGACCTGAACACTGAAGCTTCCTTT. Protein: CASSYRDLNTEASF.

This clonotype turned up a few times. CDR3 nucleotide sequence: TGCAGTGCCCCCGCTCGCGGGGATCATCAGCCCCAGCATTTT. The encoded protein is CSAPARGDHQPQHF. V is TRBV20-1 and J is TRBJ1-5, with D unresolved. Trimming stripped 6 bases from V and 5 bases from J, with 17 bases between. The CDR3 runs to 14 residues. Looked up from germline, CDR1 is DFQATT and CDR2 is SNEGSKA (reference sequence).

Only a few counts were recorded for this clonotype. In nucleotides, the CDR3 is TGTGCCACCAGCCCTGCCGGGACAGGGGGGTACGAGCAGTACTTC. Protein: CATSPAGTGGYEQYF. V usage is TRBV24-1 and J usage is TRBJ2-7, with 11 nucleotides matching TRBD1. Germline loops: CDR1 KGHDR, CDR2 SFDVKD. The ends lost 7 bases at V and 4 bases at J; junction bases unmatched: 8. The CDR3 length is 15 residues.

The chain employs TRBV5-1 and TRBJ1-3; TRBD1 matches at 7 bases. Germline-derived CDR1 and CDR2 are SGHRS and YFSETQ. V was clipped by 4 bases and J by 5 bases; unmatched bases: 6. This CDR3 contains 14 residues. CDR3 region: CASSPTGARNTIYF. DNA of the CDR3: TGCGCCAGCAGCCCTACAGGGGCTAGAAACACCATATATTTT.

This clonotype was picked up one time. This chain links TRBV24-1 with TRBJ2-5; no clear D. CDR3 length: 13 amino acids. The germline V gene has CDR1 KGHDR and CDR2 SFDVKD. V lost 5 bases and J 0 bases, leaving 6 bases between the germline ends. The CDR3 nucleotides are TGTGCCACCAGTGTACTGAACCAAGAGACCCAGTACTTC. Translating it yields CATSVLNQETQYF.

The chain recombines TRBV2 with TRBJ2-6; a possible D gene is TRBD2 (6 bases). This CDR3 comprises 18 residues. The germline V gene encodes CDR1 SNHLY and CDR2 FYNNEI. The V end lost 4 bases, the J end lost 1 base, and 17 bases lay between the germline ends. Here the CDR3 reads CASSVLGTGESGANVLTF. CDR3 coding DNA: TGTGCCAGCAGTGTCCTGGGGACGGGAGAGTCTGGGGCCAACGTCCTGACTTTC.

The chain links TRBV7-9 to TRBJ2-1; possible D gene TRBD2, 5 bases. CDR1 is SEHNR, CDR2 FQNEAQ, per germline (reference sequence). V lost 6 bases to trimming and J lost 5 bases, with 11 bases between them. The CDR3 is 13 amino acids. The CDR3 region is CASSRTRDNEQFF. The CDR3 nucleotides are TGTGCCAGCAGTAGAACTAGAGACAATGAGCAGTTCTTC.

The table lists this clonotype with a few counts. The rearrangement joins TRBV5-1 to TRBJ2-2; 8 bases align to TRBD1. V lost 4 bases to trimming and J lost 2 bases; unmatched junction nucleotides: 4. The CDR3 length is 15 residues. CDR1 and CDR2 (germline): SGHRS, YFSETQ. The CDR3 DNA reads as TGCGCCAGCAGCGGGGGACAGGTCAACACCGGGGAGCTGTTTTTT. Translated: CASSGGQVNTGELFF.

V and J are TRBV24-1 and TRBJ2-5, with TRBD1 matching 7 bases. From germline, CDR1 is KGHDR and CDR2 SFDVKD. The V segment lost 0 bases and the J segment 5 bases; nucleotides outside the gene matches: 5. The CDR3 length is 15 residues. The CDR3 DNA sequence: TGTGCCACCAGTGATTTGACAGGGGCTGGGGAGACCCAGTACTTC. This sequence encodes CATSDLTGAGETQYF.

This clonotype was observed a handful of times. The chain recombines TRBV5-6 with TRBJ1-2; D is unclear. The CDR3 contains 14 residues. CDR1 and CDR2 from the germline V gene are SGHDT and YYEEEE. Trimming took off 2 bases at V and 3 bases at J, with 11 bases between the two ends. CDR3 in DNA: TGTGCCAGCAGCTTCGCGGGGAGCGACTATGGCTACACCTTC. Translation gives CASSFAGSDYGYTF.

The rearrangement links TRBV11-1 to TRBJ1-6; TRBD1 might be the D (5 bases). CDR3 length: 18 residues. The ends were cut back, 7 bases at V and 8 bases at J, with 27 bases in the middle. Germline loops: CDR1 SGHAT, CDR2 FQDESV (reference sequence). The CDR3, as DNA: TGTGCCAGCACCAGAATGTCAGGGAGCATTAATTCTCATTCACCCCTCCACTTT. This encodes CASTRMSGSINSHSPLHF.

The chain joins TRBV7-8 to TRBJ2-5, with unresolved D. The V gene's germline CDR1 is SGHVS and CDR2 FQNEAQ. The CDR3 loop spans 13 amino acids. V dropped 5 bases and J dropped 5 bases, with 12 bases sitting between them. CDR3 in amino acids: CASSRVSLETQYF. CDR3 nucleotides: TGTGCCAGCAGCCGGGTCAGTCTGGAGACCCAGTACTTC.

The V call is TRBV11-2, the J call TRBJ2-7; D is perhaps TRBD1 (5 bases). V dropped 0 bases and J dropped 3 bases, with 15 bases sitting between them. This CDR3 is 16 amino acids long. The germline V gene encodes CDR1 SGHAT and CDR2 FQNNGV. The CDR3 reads CASSLERGPGFYEQYF. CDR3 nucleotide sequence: TGTGCCAGCAGCTTAGAAAGGGGTCCAGGGTTCTACGAGCAGTACTTC.

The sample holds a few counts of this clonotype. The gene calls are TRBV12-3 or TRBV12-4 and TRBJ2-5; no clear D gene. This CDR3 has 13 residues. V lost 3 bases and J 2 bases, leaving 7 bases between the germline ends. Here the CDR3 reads CASSFKWQETQYF. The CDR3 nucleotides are TGTGCCAGCAGTTTTAAGTGGCAAGAGACCCAGTACTTC.

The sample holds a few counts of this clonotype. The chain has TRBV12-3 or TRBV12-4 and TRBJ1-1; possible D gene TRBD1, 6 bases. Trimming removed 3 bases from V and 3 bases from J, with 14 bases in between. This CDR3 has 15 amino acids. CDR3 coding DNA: TGTGCCAGCAGTTTCCGCCGAGGGGGGCACACTGAAGCTTTCTTT. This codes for CASSFRRGGHTEAFF.

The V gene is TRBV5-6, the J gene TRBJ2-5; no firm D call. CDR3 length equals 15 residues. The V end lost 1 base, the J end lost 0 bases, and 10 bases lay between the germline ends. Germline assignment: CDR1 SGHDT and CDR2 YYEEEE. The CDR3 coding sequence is TGTGCCAGCAGCTTGCGTGCAGCGTACCAAGAGACCCAGTACTTC. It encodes CASSLRAAYQETQYF.

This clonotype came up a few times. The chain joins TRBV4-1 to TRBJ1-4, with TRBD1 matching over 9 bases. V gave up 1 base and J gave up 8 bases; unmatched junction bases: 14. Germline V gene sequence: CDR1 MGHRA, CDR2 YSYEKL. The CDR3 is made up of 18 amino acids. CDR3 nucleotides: TGCGCCAGCAGCCAAGGCTTAGCCGAACAGGGGGCTCGGGAAAAACTGTTTTTT. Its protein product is CASSQGLAEQGAREKLFF.

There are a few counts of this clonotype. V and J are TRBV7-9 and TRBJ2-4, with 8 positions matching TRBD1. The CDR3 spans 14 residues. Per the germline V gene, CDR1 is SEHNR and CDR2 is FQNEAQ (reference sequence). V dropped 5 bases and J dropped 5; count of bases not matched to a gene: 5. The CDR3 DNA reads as TGTGCCAGCAGCCGACCGGGACAGGAAAACATTCAGTACTTC. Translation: CASSRPGQENIQYF.